One and the same sample provided the 17 T cell receptor beta chains below, sequenced in a study of T-cell reconstitution after alpha-beta-depleted transplantation in children. Unique molecular identifiers were built into the TCRbeta library. TCRdb recomputed calls from the PCR reads with MiXCR, one row per CDR3 protein. The sample records about 98,000 distinct CDR3 sequences, around 6.1% being singletons. The sequences come from PBMCs, mostly from graft donor cells, collected 60 days after TCRalphabeta/CD19-depleted stem cell transplant. Receptors originate from a female patient aged 2-9 years who had a stem cell transplant for Fanconi anemia, so the T cells may come from the graft donor.

This clonotype was detected many times. V gene TRBV29-1 combines with J gene TRBJ2-1; 7 positions agree with TRBD2. V lost 5 bases, J lost 3 bases, and 16 bases stayed unmatched. Per germline, CDR1 SQVTM and CDR2 ANQGSEA. This CDR3 has 17 residues. In DNA, the CDR3 is TGCAGCGTTCTTCGATGGGAGGGCCTTATTCTCTACAATGAGCAGTTCTTC. Residues: CSVLRWEGLILYNEQFF.

This clonotype was recorded many times. The rearrangement uses TRBV7-9 and TRBJ1-4; D is unresolved. The CDR3 has 13 amino acids. Germline CDR1 is SEHNR and CDR2 is FQNEAQ (reference sequence). V lost 2 bases and J lost 4, with 5 bases in between. The CDR3 bases are TGTGCCAGCAGCTTATATGGTAATGAAAAACTGTTTTTT. It specifies CASSLYGNEKLFF.

At least ten counts were recorded for this clonotype. J is TRBJ1-1 and V is TRBV30, with 9 bases lining up with TRBD1. The V gene end was trimmed by 5 bases and the J gene end by 7 bases; junction bases not matched to a gene: 11. Germline V lookup: CDR1 GTSNPN, CDR2 SVGIG (reference sequence). The CDR3 contains 14 residues. The CDR3 region is CAWDPGQGKVEAFF. The CDR3 bases are TGTGCCTGGGATCCGGGACAGGGCAAGGTTGAAGCTTTCTTT.

This clonotype was detected ten times or more. The chain employs TRBV12-3 or TRBV12-4 and TRBJ2-7, with 9 bases aligning to TRBD2. Trimming cost V 2 bases and J 3 bases; bases outside gene matches: 2. CDR3 size: 14 residues. The DNA of the CDR3 is TGTGCCAGCAGTTTAAAAGCGGGGGGCTACGAGCAGTACTTC. As protein: CASSLKAGGYEQYF.

This clonotype showed up many times. The chain employs TRBV24-1 and TRBJ2-7; TRBD1 might be the D (6 bases). The CDR3 loop spans 15 amino acids. V shed 4 bases and J shed 3 bases, with 15 bases lying between them. The germline gives CDR1 KGHDR, CDR2 SFDVKD. Written as DNA, the CDR3 is TGTGCCACCAGTGACTCTACCCCGGGACACTACGAGCAGTACTTC. Its translation: CATSDSTPGHYEQYF.

This clonotype was counted many times. V gene TRBV27 combines with J gene TRBJ2-7, with D possibly matching TRBD2 (6 bases). CDR1 and CDR2 (germline): MNHEY, SMNVEV (reference sequence). The CDR3 consists of 14 residues. V was pared by 6 bases and J by 2 bases, with 14 bases between. CDR3 loop: CASRPPGLPYEQYF. CDR3 coding DNA: TGTGCCAGCAGACCCCCGGGACTGCCCTACGAGCAGTACTTC.

This clonotype was seen repeatedly, ten times or more. The chain combines TRBV20-1 with TRBJ2-3, with a possible D match to TRBD1 (6 bases). In germline, CDR1 is DFQATT, CDR2 SNEGSKA (reference sequence). This CDR3 comprises 12 residues. V was trimmed by 6 bases and J by 4 bases, leaving 11 bases between them. CDR3 region: CSARRQADTQYF. The CDR3, as DNA: TGCAGTGCCCGTAGACAGGCAGATACGCAGTATTTT.

The gene calls are TRBV6-2 or TRBV6-3 and TRBJ2-2; 9 bases are a match to TRBD2. CDR1 MNHEY and CDR2 SVGEGT come from the germline V gene. With V trimmed by 7 bases and J by 4 bases, 4 bases remained unmatched. This CDR3 has 14 residues. The DNA for the CDR3 is TGTGCCAGCAACTTAGCGGGGGCCACCGGGGAGCTGTTTTTT. Its protein is CASNLAGATGELFF.

This clonotype was seen many times. The chain links TRBV5-6 to TRBJ1-2; the D gene is possibly TRBD1 (5 bases). V lost 3 bases to trimming and J lost 4 bases, with 19 bases between them. Germline V gives CDR1 SGHDT, CDR2 YYEEEE. CDR3 length equals 16 residues. The CDR3 here is CASSSGTESLLYGYTF. The DNA for the CDR3 is TGTGCCAGCAGCTCCGGGACGGAGTCCCTACTCTATGGCTACACCTTC.

This clonotype was recorded only once. DNA for the CDR3: TGCGCCAGCAGCTTGGCTCCGACAGGCGCTGGGGCCAACGTCCTGACTTTC. This gives the protein CASSLAPTGAGANVLTF. V is TRBV5-1 and J is TRBJ2-6; tentative D call: TRBD1 (6 bases). Germline V gene data show CDR1 as SGHRS and CDR2 as YFSETQ. Trimming took 0 bases from V and 2 from J, leaving 12 bases between them. The CDR3 totals 17 residues.

This clonotype turned up a few times. The CDR3 here is CASSDGAGVRETQYF. In DNA, the CDR3 is TGTGCCAGCAGTGATGGTGCGGGAGTAAGAGAGACCCAGTACTTC. The chain uses TRBV2 and TRBJ2-5, with 7 bases aligning to TRBD2. Germline V lookup: CDR1 SNHLY, CDR2 FYNNEI. The CDR3 has 15 amino acids. J lost 4 bases, V lost 3 bases, and 8 bases had no gene match.

This clonotype has at least ten counts. The chain is built from TRBV21-1 and TRBJ1-2; the D call in the table, TRBD1, was not verified against the DNA. TRBV21-1 is a known pseudogene. There are 14 residues in the CDR3. In DNA form, the CDR3 reads TGTGCCAGCAGCAAAGCGGGGGGGAGCTATGGCTACACCTTC. The encoded protein is CASSKAGGSYGYTF.

This clonotype was counted many times. This chain connects TRBV11-3 to TRBJ2-1; the D is unclear. This CDR3 contains 13 residues. Trimming shortened V by 3 bases and J by 4 bases, and 7 bases separated the two germline ends. Germline V lookup: CDR1 SGHNT, CDR2 YENEEA. The CDR3 coding sequence is TGTGCCAGCAGCTTTGGGGTTTACAATGAGCAGTTCTTC. It yields the protein CASSFGVYNEQFF.

This clonotype was picked up many times. This rearrangement joins TRBV19 to TRBJ2-2, with TRBD1 identical over 9 bases. The CDR3 is 15 amino acids. V shed 4 bases, J shed 4 bases, and the junction held 4 bases outside the gene matches. Germline V gene sequence: CDR1 LNHDA, CDR2 SQIVND (reference sequence). This CDR3 is CASSTRTGVTGELFF. In nucleotides, the CDR3 is TGTGCCAGTAGTACCCGGACAGGGGTCACCGGGGAGCTGTTTTTT.

This clonotype came up many times. The rearrangement links TRBV25-1 to TRBJ2-7; D is ambiguous. The CDR3 consists of 12 residues. Germline lookup yields CDR1 MGHDK and CDR2 SYGVNS. Trimming removed 3 bases at V and 7 bases at J, with 10 bases between. For the CDR3, the DNA is TGTGCCAGCAGTGACGCACCCAGGGAGCAGTACTTC. Translation: CASSDAPREQYF.

This clonotype was seen ten or more times. The chain couples TRBV6-5 to TRBJ2-3, with unresolved D. Trimming cost V 0 bases and J 7 bases, with 23 bases left between them. Germline CDR1 MNHEY, CDR2 SVGAGI. The CDR3 sequence is 18 residues long. CDR3 coding DNA: TGTGCCAGCAGTTACTCGACATCAACCACTTACGCACATTATACGCAGTATTTT. This translates into CASSYSTSTTYAHYTQYF.

The table lists this clonotype with many counts. The chain carries TRBV20-1 and TRBJ2-5; D remains unclear. The CDR3 totals 12 residues. Germline V lookup: CDR1 DFQATT, CDR2 SNEGSKA (reference sequence). The DNA for the CDR3 is TGCAGCCAGAAAGGCCATCAAGAGACCCAGTACTTC. Protein product: CSQKGHQETQYF.